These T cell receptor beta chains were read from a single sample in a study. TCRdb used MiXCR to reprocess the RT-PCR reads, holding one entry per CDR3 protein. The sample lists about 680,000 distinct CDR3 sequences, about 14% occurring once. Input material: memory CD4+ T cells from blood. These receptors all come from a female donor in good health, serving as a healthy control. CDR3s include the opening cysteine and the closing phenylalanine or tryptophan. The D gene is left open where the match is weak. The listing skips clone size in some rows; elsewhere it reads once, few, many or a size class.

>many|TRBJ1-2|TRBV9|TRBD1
TGTGCCAGCAGTGCGGACAGGGGGCGCAGTGGCTACACCTTC
CASSADRGRSGYTF
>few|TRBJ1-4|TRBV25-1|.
TGTGCCAGCAGTTATACGAGGGGGGAAAAACTGTTTTTT
CASSYTRGEKLFF
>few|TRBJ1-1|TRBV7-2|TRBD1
TGTGCCAGCAGCTCCCCCCTGGGCAGGGGGGGCACTGAAGCTTTCTTT
CASSSPLGRGGTEAFF
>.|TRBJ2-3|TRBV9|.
TGTGCCAGCAGCTTAAGACTAGAGTTGAGCACAGATACGCAGTATTTT
CASSLRLELSTDTQYF
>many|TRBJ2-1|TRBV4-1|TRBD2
TGCGCCAGCAGCCAAGGGCGACTAGCGGGAGAAAATGAGCAGTTCTTC
CASSQGRLAGENEQFF
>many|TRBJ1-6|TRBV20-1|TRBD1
TGCAGTGCGGGCCGGACAGGCGGGAATTCACCCCTCCACTTT
CSAGRTGGNSPLHF
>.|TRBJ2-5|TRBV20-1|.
TGCAGTGCTAGAAAGGGCAGGGAAGAGACCCAGTACTTC
CSARKGREETQYF
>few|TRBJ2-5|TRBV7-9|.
TGTGCCAGCAGCTTAAACGTTATCTCCGGAGAGACCCAGTACTTC
CASSLNVISGETQYF
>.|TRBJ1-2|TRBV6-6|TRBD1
TGTGCCAGCAGTCACGGGGACAGGGGGAACTATGGCTACACCTTC
CASSHGDRGNYGYTF
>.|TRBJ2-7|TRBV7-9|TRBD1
TGTGCCAGCAGCCACAGGGGGCGCGAATACGAGCAGTACTTC
CASSHRGREYEQYF
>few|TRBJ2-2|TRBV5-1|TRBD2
TGCGCCAGCAGCTGGGAGCGGGGCACCGGGGAGCTGTTTTTT
CASSWERGTGELFF